These 21 T cell receptor beta chains originate from one sample sequenced in a study of control samples from healthy donors and cancer patients. Profiled with immunoSEQ multiplex PCR; TCRdb holds only in-frame clones, not every one. The repertoire includes about 27,000 clones, roughly 93% of them detected once, and about an eighth sits in the top ten. The specimen was PBMCs. The receptors come from a man between 50 and 59 years old with lung cancer.

The chain recombines TRBV6-5 with TRBJ2-3; TRBD1 might be the D (6 bases). Trimming removed 0 bases at V and 2 bases at J, with 9 bases between. This CDR3 has 15 amino acids. CDR1 MNHEY and CDR2 SVGAGI come from the germline V gene. The CDR3 loop is CASSYSGGVTDTQYF. The CDR3 DNA sequence: TGTGCCAGCAGTTACTCTGGGGGCGTCACAGATACGCAGTATTTT.

In this sample, this clone turned up a few times. The CDR3, as DNA: TGTGCCAGCAGCGAACCGGGACTAGCGGGGGCCGGAACCGGGGAGCTGTTTTTT. Its protein product is CASSEPGLAGAGTGELFF. The chain combines TRBV13 with TRBJ2-2; 14 nucleotides line up with TRBD2. The CDR3 spans 18 residues. V trimming: 5 bases; J trimming: 5 bases; junction bases outside the gene matches: 10. The germline CDR1 and CDR2 sequences are PRHDT and FYEKMQ (reference sequence).

The chain combines TRBV2 with TRBJ1-1; 7 positions agree with TRBD1. V dropped 6 bases and J dropped 9; count of bases not matched to a gene: 4. The germline V gene has CDR1 SNHLY and CDR2 FYNNEI. The CDR3 sequence is 11 residues long. Here the CDR3 reads CASRRTGQAFF. The CDR3 DNA follows: TGTGCCAGCAGGAGGACAGGACAAGCTTTCTTT.

The chain employs TRBV6-2 or TRBV6-3 and TRBJ1-1; TRBD1 is a possible D gene (5 bases). The CDR3 covers 15 residues. The germline gives CDR1 MNHEY, CDR2 SVGEGT. With 3 bases removed from V and 4 bases from J, the gap between germline ends came to 15 bases. Written as DNA, the CDR3 is TGTGCCAGCAGTTATGACGCCTCCGGGGGCACTGAAGCTTTCTTT. It translates to CASSYDASGGTEAFF.

The chain employs TRBV27 and TRBJ2-7, with TRBD1 matching 8 bases. V lost 6 bases to trimming and J lost 5 bases; unmatched junction nucleotides: 9. The CDR3 totals 14 residues. CDR1 and CDR2 from the germline V gene are MNHEY and SMNVEV (reference sequence). The CDR3 is CASSHRGLPNEQYF. The CDR3 DNA sequence: TGTGCCAGCAGCCACAGGGGGTTGCCTAACGAGCAGTACTTC.

This clone has a single count. This chain links TRBV24-1 with TRBJ2-7, with 9 bases that match TRBD1. With V trimmed by 8 bases and J by 4 bases, 11 bases remained unmatched. There are 15 residues in the CDR3. Germline CDR1 KGHDR, CDR2 SFDVKD. The CDR3: CATTKTGTGTYEQYF. The CDR3 DNA sequence: TGTGCCACCACCAAAACCGGGACAGGGACATACGAGCAGTACTTC.

This rearrangement joins TRBV5-6 to TRBJ2-1; the match to TRBD2 covers 7 bases. In germline, CDR1 is SGHDT, CDR2 YYEEEE. The CDR3 contains 14 residues. V was clipped by 0 bases and J by 7 bases; unmatched bases: 4. Written as DNA, the CDR3 is TGTGCCAGCAGCTTGGTGGGAGCGGGGAATGAGCAGTTCTTC. Protein sequence: CASSLVGAGNEQFF.

The J gene is TRBJ1-4, the V gene TRBV9, with 7 bases fitting TRBD1. The length of the CDR3 is 15 residues. After removal of 4 bases from V and 8 bases from J, the junction contained 11 bases not matched to a gene. Germline assignment: CDR1 SGDLS and CDR2 YYNGEE. The CDR3 protein is CASSFSGTVDEKLFF. DNA of the CDR3: TGTGCCAGCAGCTTTTCCGGGACAGTGGACGAAAAACTGTTTTTT.

The chain links TRBV19 to TRBJ1-1; no firm D call. From germline, CDR1 is LNHDA and CDR2 SQIVND (reference sequence). V was shortened by 6 bases and J by 1 base, with 9 bases between the two germline ends. This CDR3 contains 13 residues. CDR3 bases: TGTGCCAGTAGATCGGCAGGGAACACTGAAGCTTTCTTT. Protein product: CASRSAGNTEAFF. Filled out from reference TRBV19 and TRBJ1-1, the complete variable domain reads DGGITQSPKYLFRKEGQNVTLSCEQNLNHDAMYWYRQDPGQGLRLIYYSQIVNDFQKGDIAEGYSVSREKKESFPLTVTSAQKNPTAFYLCASRSAGNTEAFFGQGTRLTVV.

The chain has TRBV6-1 and TRBJ2-7, with 9 positions matching TRBD1. Per the germline V gene, CDR1 is MNHNS and CDR2 is SASEGT. This CDR3 has 14 residues. Unmatched junction bases numbered 10, after V lost 1 base and J lost 12 bases. For the CDR3, the DNA is TGTGCCAGCAGTGAAGGGTGGGAGGGACAGGGATGGTACTTC. Its protein is CASSEGWEGQGWYF.

The V call is TRBV7-9, the J call TRBJ2-4; D perhaps matches TRBD1 (6 bases). V was shortened by 4 bases and J by 7 bases, with 17 bases between the two germline ends. The germline V gene encodes CDR1 SEHNR and CDR2 FQNEAQ (reference sequence). The CDR3 is 15 residues long. As DNA, the CDR3 is TGTGCCAGCAGCTCTCAGACTCGTAGGGGGAACATTCAGTACTTC. Protein: CASSSQTRRGNIQYF.

V gene TRBV7-9 combines with J gene TRBJ2-1; D possibly corresponds to TRBD1 (5 bases). Germline values: CDR1 SEHNR, CDR2 FQNEAQ (reference sequence). This CDR3 comprises 16 residues. The V gene lost 8 bases and the J gene lost 2 bases, with 19 bases spanning the gap. The CDR3 sequence is CASLPLRGNPYNEQFF. The CDR3 bases are TGTGCCAGCTTACCCCTTAGGGGTAATCCCTACAATGAGCAGTTCTTC.

This chain connects TRBV16 to TRBJ2-4, with D perhaps TRBD1 (6 bases). There are 14 residues in the CDR3. V was shortened by 2 bases and J by 3 bases, with 8 bases between the two germline ends. The V gene's germline CDR1 is KGHSY and CDR2 FQNENV. In DNA form, the CDR3 reads TGTGCCAGCAGCCAACGGGACATCAAAAACATTCAGTACTTC. Residues: CASSQRDIKNIQYF.

The chain recombines TRBV27 with TRBJ2-6, with D tentatively TRBD1 (6 bases). V lost 5 bases to trimming and J lost 2 bases, with 13 bases between them. The CDR3 runs to 16 residues. Germline-derived CDR1 and CDR2 are MNHEY and SMNVEV (reference sequence). CDR3 in amino acids: CASSPNRAAGANVLTF. DNA of the CDR3: TGTGCCAGCAGTCCCAACAGGGCTGCTGGGGCCAACGTCCTGACTTTC.

The V and J genes are TRBV5-4 and TRBJ1-6; D is ambiguous. Trimming removed 4 bases at V and 6 bases at J, with 14 bases between. The CDR3 is 15 residues long. In germline, CDR1 is SGHNT, CDR2 YYREEE (reference sequence). The CDR3 sequence: CASSIGSPANSPLHF. For the CDR3, the DNA is TGTGCCAGCAGCATCGGGTCACCAGCTAATTCACCCCTCCACTTT.

This chain joins TRBV12-3 or TRBV12-4 and TRBJ1-5; D not certain. This CDR3 region has 13 residues. Between the trimmed V and J ends, which lost 6 bases and 9 bases, there was a span of 15 bases. Here the CDR3 DNA reads TGTGCCAGCAGCGCAACCGGGGAGGGGCCCCAGCATTTT. Translating gives CASSATGEGPQHF.

A remark on this clone: The conserved phenylalanine or tryptophan normally closing the CDR3 is absent here, so this likely arose from a read error. The DNA is left out, because the CDR3 cannot be placed on it with certainty; the CDR3 is given as TCRdb lists it. This chain uses TRBV28 with TRBJ1-2; TRBD1 is the table's D call and was not checked against the DNA. Germline V gene sequence: CDR1 MDHEN, CDR2 SYDVKM. The CDR3 numbers 13 amino acids, ends counted. The CDR3 sequence is CASSPSSGTGLLV.

The chain uses TRBV2 and TRBJ2-6, with 12 bases identical to TRBD1. Germline V gene sequence: CDR1 SNHLY, CDR2 FYNNEI. The CDR3 sequence is 17 residues long. V was pared by 6 bases and J by 1 base, with 4 bases of the junction left unmatched. DNA of the CDR3: TGTGCCAGCAGCCGGGACAGGGGGCCTTCTGGGGCCAACGTCCTGACTTTC. Amino acid sequence: CASSRDRGPSGANVLTF.

The V gene is TRBV7-9, the J gene TRBJ2-5; 9 nucleotides match TRBD1. The CDR3 spans 16 residues. Unmatched junction bases numbered 13, after V lost 5 bases and J lost 6 bases. Germline-derived CDR1 and CDR2 are SEHNR and FQNEAQ (reference sequence). CDR3: CASSLTPGTGMQTQYF. CDR3 DNA: TGTGCCAGCAGCCTTACCCCCGGGACAGGGATGCAGACCCAGTACTTC.

The chain is built from TRBV7-2 and TRBJ1-2; D is perhaps TRBD1 (5 bases). Germline V gene data show CDR1 as SGHTA and CDR2 as FQGNSA. The CDR3 covers 12 residues. V dropped 1 base and J dropped 8 bases, with 8 bases sitting between them. The CDR3 protein is CASSLGGDGYTF. The CDR3 nucleotides are TGTGCCAGCAGCTTAGGAGGGGACGGCTACACCTTC.

The chain carries TRBV3-1 (or the pseudogene TRBV3-2) and TRBJ2-3; 10 bases map to TRBD1. Per germline, CDR1 LGHDT and CDR2 YNNKEL (reference sequence). This CDR3 region has 17 residues. Trimming at V came to 1 base and at J to 3 bases, leaving 7 bases not matched to a gene. In nucleotides, the CDR3 is TGTGCCAGCAGCCAAGCGGGACAGGGGAGGAATACAGATACGCAGTATTTT. Its protein is CASSQAGQGRNTDTQYF.